These 24 T cell receptor beta chains originate from one sample sequenced in a study of blood T cell repertoires in COVID-19. Libraries were prepared by immunoSEQ multiplex PCR; TCRdb keeps only in-frame clonotypes and omits some of them. The table shows about 140,000 clones, with around 91% occurring only once. The material sequenced was peripheral blood. All receptors derive from a woman aged 55-69 years with active COVID-19.

The V gene is TRBV7-2, the J gene TRBJ1-6, with D possibly TRBD1 on 6 matching bases. V lost 5 bases, J lost 9 bases, and 20 bases lay in between. CDR3 size: 16 residues. Germline assignment: CDR1 SGHTA and CDR2 FQGNSA. CDR3 loop: CASSTRGNTGPSPLHF. CDR3 in DNA: TGTGCCAGCAGCACCCGAGGGAATACAGGGCCTTCACCCCTCCACTTT.

The genes are TRBV18 and TRBJ2-7; 9 nucleotides match TRBD1. This CDR3 is built from 15 residues. V dropped 3 bases and J dropped 4; count of bases not matched to a gene: 7. Germline loops: CDR1 KGHSH, CDR2 LQKENI. This CDR3 is CASSPGLTGGYEQYF. In nucleotides, the CDR3 is TGTGCCAGCTCACCGGGGCTGACAGGGGGGTACGAGCAGTACTTC.

The chain links TRBV7-9 to TRBJ2-2; 12 bases line up with TRBD2. With 5 bases clipped from V and 4 bases from J, the junction kept 11 bases outside the gene matches. The CDR3 spans 18 residues. Germline values: CDR1 SEHNR, CDR2 FQNEAQ (reference sequence). CDR3 bases: TGTGCCAGCAGCCCCCCTAGCGGGAGGGCCTCTGGCACCGGGGAGCTGTTTTTT. Its translation is CASSPPSGRASGTGELFF. Using reference TRBV7-9 and TRBJ2-2 for the parts outside the CDR3, the full variable domain is DTGVSQNPRHKITKRGQNVTFRCDPISEHNRLYWYRQTLGQGPEFLTYFQNEAQLEKSRLLSDRFSAERPKGSFSTLEIQRTEQGDSAMYLCASSPPSGRASGTGELFFGEGSRLTVL.

The V call is TRBV7-9, the J call TRBJ2-7; TRBD1 agrees at 7 bases. The trim removed 3 bases at V and 6 bases at J, leaving 8 bases unmatched. The CDR3 is 14 amino acids. In germline, CDR1 is SEHNR, CDR2 FQNEAQ (reference sequence). The CDR3 loop is CASSLNRGEGEQYF. DNA of the CDR3: TGTGCCAGCAGCTTGAACAGGGGTGAAGGCGAGCAGTACTTC.

The chain uses TRBV28 and TRBJ1-5, with 10 nucleotides matching TRBD1. The CDR3 has 16 amino acids. Germline V gene lookup returns CDR1 MDHEN and CDR2 SYDVKM. V was clipped by 2 bases and J by 7 bases; unmatched bases: 8. CDR3 loop: CASSLRGTGASQPQHF. The DNA of the CDR3 is TGTGCCAGCAGTTTAAGAGGGACAGGGGCCAGCCAGCCCCAGCATTTT.

The chain recombines TRBV14 with TRBJ2-5, with TRBD1 identical over 8 bases. CDR3 length equals 17 residues. CDR1 and CDR2 (germline): SGHDN, FVKESK. V shed 0 bases, J shed 4 bases, and the junction held 10 bases outside the gene matches. The CDR3 here is CASSQDWIRGRPETQYF. In DNA form, the CDR3 reads TGTGCCAGCAGCCAAGACTGGATCAGGGGGCGTCCAGAGACCCAGTACTTC.

The chain uses TRBV2 and TRBJ2-3; tentatively, D is TRBD2 (5 bases). Trimming took off 3 bases at V and 2 bases at J, with 6 bases between the two ends. Germline-derived CDR1 and CDR2 are SNHLY and FYNNEI. The CDR3 runs 13 residues. The CDR3 is CASSEGDTDTQYF. The CDR3, as DNA: TGTGCCAGCAGTGAGGGAGACACAGATACGCAGTATTTT.

This clone was recorded only once. This chain joins TRBV11-2 and TRBJ2-7, with D uncertain. The CDR3 contains 12 residues. V shed 3 bases and J shed 1 base, with 4 bases lying between them. Germline V gene data show CDR1 as SGHAT and CDR2 as FQNNGV. CDR3 sequence reads: CASSFNSYEQYF. The CDR3 DNA follows: TGTGCCAGCAGCTTCAATTCCTACGAGCAGTACTTC.

The rearrangement uses TRBV6-5 and TRBJ2-1; 7 bases match TRBD1. J gave up 9 bases and V 8 bases, and 10 bases lay outside the gene matches. Germline V gives CDR1 MNHEY, CDR2 SVGAGI. This CDR3 has 13 residues. The CDR3 is CASLRDRAGEQFF. In nucleotides, the CDR3 is TGTGCCAGCCTTAGAGACAGGGCCGGTGAGCAGTTCTTC.

This clone was seen a few times. The chain couples TRBV10-3 to TRBJ2-7; the match to TRBD1 covers 9 bases. This CDR3 has 14 amino acids. The V and J ends lost 4 bases and 4 bases, in that order; junction bases with no gene match: 5. In germline, CDR1 is ENHRY, CDR2 SYGVKD. In DNA form, the CDR3 reads TGTGCCATCAGTGTGGGACAGGGCGAGTACGAGCAGTACTTC. Its translation: CAISVGQGEYEQYF.

The DNA of the CDR3 is TGTGCCACCAGGAAAACTAGCGGGAGACGAAATGAGCAGTTCTTC. Amino acids: CATRKTSGRRNEQFF. The rearrangement joins TRBV15 to TRBJ2-1; TRBD2 matches at 11 bases. V gave up 6 bases and J gave up 7 bases; unmatched junction bases: 8. Germline-derived CDR1 and CDR2 are LNHNV and YYDKDF (reference sequence). This CDR3 is 15 amino acids long.

V is TRBV7-6 and J is TRBJ1-3, with a possible D match to TRBD1 (6 bases). The V end lost 2 bases, the J end lost 4 bases, and 15 bases lay between the germline ends. This CDR3 has 16 residues. The V gene's germline CDR1 is SGHVS and CDR2 FNYEAQ. The CDR3 nucleotides read TGTGCCAGCAGCTTAAAGGTAAGAGACAGGGGAAACACCATATATTTT. Translation gives CASSLKVRDRGNTIYF. Drawing the rest from reference TRBV7-6 and TRBJ1-3, the complete variable domain is GAGVSQSPRYKVTKRGQDVALRCDPISGHVSLYWYRQALGQGPEFLTYFNYEAQQDKSGLPNDRFSAERPEGSISTLTIQRTEQRDSAMYRCASSLKVRDRGNTIYFGEGSWLTVV.

The CDR3 region has the DNA TGTGCCAGCAGCTCCTCGGTCGCGGGAGGTCCCTACTACAATGAGCAGTTCTTC. Translation: CASSSSVAGGPYYNEQFF. The genes are TRBV7-9 and TRBJ2-1; 8 nucleotides align to TRBD2. V lost 4 bases, J lost 3 bases, and 14 bases stayed unmatched. The germline V gene encodes CDR1 SEHNR and CDR2 FQNEAQ (reference sequence). There are 18 residues in the CDR3.

The V and J genes are TRBV3-1 (or the pseudogene TRBV3-2) and TRBJ2-2; TRBD2 agrees at 11 bases. Trimming removed 0 bases from V and 4 bases from J; junction bases left unmatched: 4. This CDR3 is built from 17 residues. The germline V gene has CDR1 LGHDT and CDR2 YNNKEL (reference sequence). CDR3: CASSQDRLAGITGELFF. The CDR3 DNA follows: TGTGCCAGCAGCCAAGATAGACTAGCGGGAATCACCGGGGAGCTGTTTTTT.

The J gene is TRBJ1-2, the V gene TRBV28, with 10 positions matching TRBD1. With V trimmed by 5 bases and J by 4 bases, 7 bases remained unmatched. The CDR3 contains 15 residues. Per the germline V gene, CDR1 is MDHEN and CDR2 is SYDVKM. For the CDR3, the DNA is TGTGCCAGCAGTCCGGGACAGGGGCTAATCTATGGCTACACCTTC. As protein: CASSPGQGLIYGYTF.

This rearrangement joins TRBV5-1 to TRBJ2-7; TRBD2 agrees at 8 bases. This CDR3 is 15 amino acids long. Germline-derived CDR1 and CDR2 are SGHRS and YFSETQ. The ends lost 3 bases at V and 0 bases at J; junction bases unmatched: 5. The CDR3 DNA is TGCGCCAGCAGCTATCTAGCGGGCGACTCCTACGAGCAGTACTTC. It translates to CASSYLAGDSYEQYF.

This clone was picked up a small number of times. This chain uses TRBV19 with TRBJ1-1, with D tentatively TRBD1 (5 bases). CDR1 and CDR2 (germline): LNHDA, SQIVND (reference sequence). The CDR3 runs to 16 residues. The V gene lost 7 bases and the J gene lost 3 bases, with 21 bases spanning the gap. The DNA for the CDR3 is TGTGCCAGTACTAAGGGGCGAACAAGGATCGACACTGAAGCTTTCTTT. Translation: CASTKGRTRIDTEAFF.

This clone appeared a single time. The V and J genes are TRBV28 and TRBJ2-3; D is undetermined. The CDR3 is 15 residues long. Germline CDR1 is MDHEN and CDR2 is SYDVKM. Deletions cut 5 bases from V and 3 bases from J, with 15 bases between. Here the CDR3 reads CASSPFGGPTDTQYF. Here the CDR3 DNA reads TGTGCCAGCAGTCCTTTCGGTGGTCCGACAGATACGCAGTATTTT.

The chain is built from TRBV7-9 and TRBJ1-2; D remains unclear. Germline V gene lookup returns CDR1 SEHNR and CDR2 FQNEAQ (reference sequence). V lost 5 bases to trimming and J lost 2 bases, with 12 bases between them. The CDR3 contains 14 residues. The chain's CDR3 is CASSPSGSNYGYTF. In DNA form, the CDR3 reads TGTGCCAGCAGCCCTAGCGGCAGCAACTATGGCTACACCTTC.

The V and J genes are TRBV3-1 (or the pseudogene TRBV3-2) and TRBJ2-2; D gene ambiguous. Germline assignment: CDR1 LGHDT and CDR2 YNNKEL (reference sequence). The CDR3 extends over 18 amino acids. V was shortened by 0 bases and J by 4 bases, with 18 bases between the two germline ends. The CDR3 coding sequence is TGTGCCAGCAGCCAAGACCGAGGTCTCTCTTCGGGCACCGGGGAGCTGTTTTTT. It encodes CASSQDRGLSSGTGELFF.

The sample holds one count of this clone. V and J are TRBV5-1 and TRBJ2-5; 7 bases map to TRBD1. Germline CDR1 reads SGHRS; CDR2 reads YFSETQ. V gave up 5 bases and J gave up 5 bases; unmatched junction bases: 9. This CDR3 has 14 amino acids. CDR3 DNA: TGCGCCAGCAGGCACGACAGGGCTGGGGAGACCCAGTACTTC. This translates into CASRHDRAGETQYF.

The rearrangement joins TRBV28 to TRBJ1-4; 9 nucleotides agree with TRBD1. The length of the CDR3 is 16 residues. J lost 8 bases, V lost 4 bases, and 11 bases had no gene match. Germline CDR1 is MDHEN and CDR2 is SYDVKM. This CDR3 reads CASSSPWGQGGEKLFF. Here the CDR3 DNA reads TGTGCCAGCAGTTCTCCCTGGGGACAGGGTGGAGAAAAACTGTTTTTT.

V gene TRBV9 combines with J gene TRBJ2-3, with 7 bases lining up with TRBD2. CDR1 and CDR2 from the germline V gene are SGDLS and YYNGEE. The CDR3 contains 14 residues. The V and J ends lost 5 bases and 0 bases, in that order; junction bases with no gene match: 3. This CDR3 is CASSLSGSTDTQYF. Here the CDR3 DNA reads TGTGCCAGCAGTCTTAGCGGGAGCACAGATACGCAGTATTTT.

V usage is TRBV7-3 and J usage is TRBJ2-1; D perhaps matches TRBD1 (5 bases). Germline lookup yields CDR1 SGHTA and CDR2 FQGTGA. CDR3 length equals 15 residues. The V end was cut by 5 bases, the J end by 2 bases, with 13 bases between. In nucleotides, the CDR3 is TGTGCCAGCAGCCCGAGTGGGGCACCCTACAATGAGCAGTTCTTC. Protein product: CASSPSGAPYNEQFF.